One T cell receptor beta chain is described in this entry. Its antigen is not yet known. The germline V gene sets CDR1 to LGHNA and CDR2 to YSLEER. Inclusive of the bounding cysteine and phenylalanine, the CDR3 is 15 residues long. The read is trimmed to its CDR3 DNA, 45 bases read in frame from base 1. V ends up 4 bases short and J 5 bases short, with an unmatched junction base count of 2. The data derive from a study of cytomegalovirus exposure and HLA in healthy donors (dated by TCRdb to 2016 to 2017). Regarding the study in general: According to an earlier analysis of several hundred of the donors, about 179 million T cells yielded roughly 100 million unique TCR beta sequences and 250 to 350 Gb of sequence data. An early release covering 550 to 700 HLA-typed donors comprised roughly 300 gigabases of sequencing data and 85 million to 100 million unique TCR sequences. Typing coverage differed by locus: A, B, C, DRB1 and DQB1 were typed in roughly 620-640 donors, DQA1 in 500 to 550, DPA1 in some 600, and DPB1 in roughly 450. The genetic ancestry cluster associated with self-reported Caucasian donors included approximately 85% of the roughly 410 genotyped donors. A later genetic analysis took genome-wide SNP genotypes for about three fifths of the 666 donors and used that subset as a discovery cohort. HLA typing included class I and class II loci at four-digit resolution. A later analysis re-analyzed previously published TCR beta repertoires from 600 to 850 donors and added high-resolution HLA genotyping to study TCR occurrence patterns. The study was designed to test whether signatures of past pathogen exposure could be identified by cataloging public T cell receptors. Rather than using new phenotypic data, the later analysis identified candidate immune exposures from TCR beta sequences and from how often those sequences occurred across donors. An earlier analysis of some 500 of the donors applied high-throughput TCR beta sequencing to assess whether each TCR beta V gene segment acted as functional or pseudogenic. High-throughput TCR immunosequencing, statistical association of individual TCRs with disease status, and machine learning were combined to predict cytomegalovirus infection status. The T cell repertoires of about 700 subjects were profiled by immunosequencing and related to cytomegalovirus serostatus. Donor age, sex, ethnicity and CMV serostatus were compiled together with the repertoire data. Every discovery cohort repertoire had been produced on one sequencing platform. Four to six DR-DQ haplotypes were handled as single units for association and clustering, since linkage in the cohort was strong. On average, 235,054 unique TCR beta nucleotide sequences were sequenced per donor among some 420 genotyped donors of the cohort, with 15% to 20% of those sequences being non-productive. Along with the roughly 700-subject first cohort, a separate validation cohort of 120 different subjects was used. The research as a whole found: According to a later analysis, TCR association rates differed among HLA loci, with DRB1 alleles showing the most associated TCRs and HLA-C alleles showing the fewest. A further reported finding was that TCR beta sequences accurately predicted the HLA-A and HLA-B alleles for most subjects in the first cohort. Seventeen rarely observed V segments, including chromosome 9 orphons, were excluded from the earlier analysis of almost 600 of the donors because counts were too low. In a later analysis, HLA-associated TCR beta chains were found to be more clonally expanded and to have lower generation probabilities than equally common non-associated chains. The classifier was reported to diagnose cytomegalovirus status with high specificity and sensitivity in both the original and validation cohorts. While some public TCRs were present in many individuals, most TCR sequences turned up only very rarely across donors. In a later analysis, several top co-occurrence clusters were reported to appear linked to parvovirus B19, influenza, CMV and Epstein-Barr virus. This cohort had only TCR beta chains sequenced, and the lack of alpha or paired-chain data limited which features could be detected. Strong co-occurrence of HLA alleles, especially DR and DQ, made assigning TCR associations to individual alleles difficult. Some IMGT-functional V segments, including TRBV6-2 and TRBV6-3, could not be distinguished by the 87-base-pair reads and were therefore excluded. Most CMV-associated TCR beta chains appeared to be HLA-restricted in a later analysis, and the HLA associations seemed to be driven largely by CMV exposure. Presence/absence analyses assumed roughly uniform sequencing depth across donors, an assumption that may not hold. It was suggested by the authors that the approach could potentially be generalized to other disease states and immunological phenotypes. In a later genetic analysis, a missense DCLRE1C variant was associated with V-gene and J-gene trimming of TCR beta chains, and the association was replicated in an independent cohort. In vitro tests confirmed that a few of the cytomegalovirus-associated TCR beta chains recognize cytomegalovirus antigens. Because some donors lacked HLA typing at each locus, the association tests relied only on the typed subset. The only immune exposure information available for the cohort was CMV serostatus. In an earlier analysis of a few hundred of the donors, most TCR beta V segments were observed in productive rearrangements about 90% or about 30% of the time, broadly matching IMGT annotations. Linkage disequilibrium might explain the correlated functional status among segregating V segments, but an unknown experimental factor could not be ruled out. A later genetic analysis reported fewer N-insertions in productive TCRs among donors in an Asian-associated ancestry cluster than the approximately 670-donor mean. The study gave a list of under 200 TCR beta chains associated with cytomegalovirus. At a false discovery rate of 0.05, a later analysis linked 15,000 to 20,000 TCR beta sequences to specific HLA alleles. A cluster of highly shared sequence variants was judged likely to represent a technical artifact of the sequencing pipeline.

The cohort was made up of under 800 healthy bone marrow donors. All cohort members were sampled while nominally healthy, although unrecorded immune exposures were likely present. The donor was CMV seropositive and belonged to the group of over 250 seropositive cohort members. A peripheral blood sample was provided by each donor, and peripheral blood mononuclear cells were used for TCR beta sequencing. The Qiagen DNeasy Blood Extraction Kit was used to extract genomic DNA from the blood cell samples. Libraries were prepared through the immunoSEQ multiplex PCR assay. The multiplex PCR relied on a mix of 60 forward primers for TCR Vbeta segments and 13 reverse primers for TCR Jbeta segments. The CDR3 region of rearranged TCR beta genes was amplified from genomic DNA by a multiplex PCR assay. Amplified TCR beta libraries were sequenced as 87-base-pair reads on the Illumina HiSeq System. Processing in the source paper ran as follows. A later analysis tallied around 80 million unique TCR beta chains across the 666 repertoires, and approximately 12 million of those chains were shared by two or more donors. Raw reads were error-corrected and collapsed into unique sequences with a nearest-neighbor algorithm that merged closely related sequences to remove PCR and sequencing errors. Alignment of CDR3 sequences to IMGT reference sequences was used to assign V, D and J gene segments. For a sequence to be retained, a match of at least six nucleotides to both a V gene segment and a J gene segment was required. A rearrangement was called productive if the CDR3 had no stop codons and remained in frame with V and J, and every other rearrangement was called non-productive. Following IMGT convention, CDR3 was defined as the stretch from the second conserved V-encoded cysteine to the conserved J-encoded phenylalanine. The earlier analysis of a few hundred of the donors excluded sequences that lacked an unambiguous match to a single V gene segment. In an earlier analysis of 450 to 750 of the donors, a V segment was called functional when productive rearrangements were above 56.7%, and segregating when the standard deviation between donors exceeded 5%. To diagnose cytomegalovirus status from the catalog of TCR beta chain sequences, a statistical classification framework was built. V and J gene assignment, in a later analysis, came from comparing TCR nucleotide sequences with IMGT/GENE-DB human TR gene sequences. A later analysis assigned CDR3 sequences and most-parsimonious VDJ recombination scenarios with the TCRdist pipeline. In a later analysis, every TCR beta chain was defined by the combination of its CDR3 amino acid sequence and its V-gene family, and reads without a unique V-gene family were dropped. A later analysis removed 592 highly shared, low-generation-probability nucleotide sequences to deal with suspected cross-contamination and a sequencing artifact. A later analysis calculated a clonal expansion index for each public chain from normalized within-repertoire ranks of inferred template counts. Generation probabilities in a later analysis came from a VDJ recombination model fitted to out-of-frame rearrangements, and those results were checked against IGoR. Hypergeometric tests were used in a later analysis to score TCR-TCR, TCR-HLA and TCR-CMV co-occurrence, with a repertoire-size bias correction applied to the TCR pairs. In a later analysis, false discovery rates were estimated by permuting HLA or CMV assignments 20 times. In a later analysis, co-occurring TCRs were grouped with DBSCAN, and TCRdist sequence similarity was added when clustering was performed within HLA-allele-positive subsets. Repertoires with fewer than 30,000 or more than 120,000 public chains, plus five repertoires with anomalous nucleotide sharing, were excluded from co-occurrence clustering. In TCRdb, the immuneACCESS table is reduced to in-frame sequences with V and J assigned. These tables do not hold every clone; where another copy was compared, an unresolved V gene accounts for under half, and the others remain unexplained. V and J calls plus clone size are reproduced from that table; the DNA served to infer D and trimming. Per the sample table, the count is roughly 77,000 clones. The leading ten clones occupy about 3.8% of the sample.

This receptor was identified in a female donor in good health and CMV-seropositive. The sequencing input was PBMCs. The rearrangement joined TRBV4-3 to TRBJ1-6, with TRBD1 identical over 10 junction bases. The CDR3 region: CASSRGQGDNSPLHF. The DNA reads TGCGCCAGCAGCCGAGGACAGGGGGATAATTCACCCCTCCACTTT.